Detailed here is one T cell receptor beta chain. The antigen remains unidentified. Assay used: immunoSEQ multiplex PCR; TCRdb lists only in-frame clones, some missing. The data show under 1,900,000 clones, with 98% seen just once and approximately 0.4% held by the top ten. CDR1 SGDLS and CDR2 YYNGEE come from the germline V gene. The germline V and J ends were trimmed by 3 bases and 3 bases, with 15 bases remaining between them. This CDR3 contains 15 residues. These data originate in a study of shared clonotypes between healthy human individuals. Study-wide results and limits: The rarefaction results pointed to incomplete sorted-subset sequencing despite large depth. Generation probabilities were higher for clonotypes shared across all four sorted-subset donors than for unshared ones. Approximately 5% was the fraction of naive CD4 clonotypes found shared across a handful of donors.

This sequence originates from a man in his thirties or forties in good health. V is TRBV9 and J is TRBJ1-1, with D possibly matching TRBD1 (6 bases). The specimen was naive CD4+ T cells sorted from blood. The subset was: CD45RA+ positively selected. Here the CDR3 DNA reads TGTGCCAGCAGCGCGACCCAAGGGGGGGACACTGAAGCTTTCTTT. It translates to CASSATQGGDTEAFF.